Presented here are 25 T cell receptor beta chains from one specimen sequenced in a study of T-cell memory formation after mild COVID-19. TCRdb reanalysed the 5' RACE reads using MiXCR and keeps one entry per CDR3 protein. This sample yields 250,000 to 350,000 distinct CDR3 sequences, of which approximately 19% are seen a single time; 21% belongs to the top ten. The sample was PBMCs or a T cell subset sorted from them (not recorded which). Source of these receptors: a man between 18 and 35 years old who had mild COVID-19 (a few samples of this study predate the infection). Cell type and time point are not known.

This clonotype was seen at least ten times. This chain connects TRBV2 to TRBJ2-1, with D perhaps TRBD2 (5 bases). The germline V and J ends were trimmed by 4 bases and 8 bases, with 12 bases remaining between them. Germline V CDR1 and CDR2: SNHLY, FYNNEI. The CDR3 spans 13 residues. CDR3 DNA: TGTGCCAGCAGTGTCCTAGCTATTTATGAGCAGTTCTTC. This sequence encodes CASSVLAIYEQFF. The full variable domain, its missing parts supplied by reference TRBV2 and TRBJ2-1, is EPEVTQTPSHQVTQMGQEVILRCVPISNHLYFYWYRQILGQKVEFLVSFYNNEISEKSEIFDDQFSVERPDGSNFTLKIRSTKLEDSAMYFCASSVLAIYEQFFGPGTRLTVL.

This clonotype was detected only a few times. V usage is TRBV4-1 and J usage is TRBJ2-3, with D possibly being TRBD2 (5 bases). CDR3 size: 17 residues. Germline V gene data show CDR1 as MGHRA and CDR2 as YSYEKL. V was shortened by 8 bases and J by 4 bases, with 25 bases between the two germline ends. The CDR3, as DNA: TGCGCCAGCGCCCACCTCTCTAATCGGAAGAGGGCAGATACGCAGTATTTT. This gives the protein CASAHLSNRKRADTQYF.

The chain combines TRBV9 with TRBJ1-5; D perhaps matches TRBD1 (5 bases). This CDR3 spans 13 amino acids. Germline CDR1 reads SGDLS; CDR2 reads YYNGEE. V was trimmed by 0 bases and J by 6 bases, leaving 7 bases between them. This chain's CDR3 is CASSVGGVQPQHF. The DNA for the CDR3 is TGTGCCAGCAGCGTAGGGGGGGTTCAGCCCCAGCATTTT.

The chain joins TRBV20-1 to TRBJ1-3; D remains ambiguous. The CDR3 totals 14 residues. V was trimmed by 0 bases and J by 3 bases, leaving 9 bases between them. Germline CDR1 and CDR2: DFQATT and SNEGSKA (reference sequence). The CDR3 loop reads CSARERVYGNTIYF. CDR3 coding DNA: TGCAGTGCTAGAGAGCGGGTTTATGGAAACACCATATATTTT.

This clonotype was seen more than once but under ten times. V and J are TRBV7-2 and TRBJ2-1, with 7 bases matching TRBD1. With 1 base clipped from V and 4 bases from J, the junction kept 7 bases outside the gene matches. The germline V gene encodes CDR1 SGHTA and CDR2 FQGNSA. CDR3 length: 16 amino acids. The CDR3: CASSLGLPGQYNEQFF. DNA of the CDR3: TGTGCCAGCAGCTTAGGGCTTCCGGGACAGTACAATGAGCAGTTCTTC.

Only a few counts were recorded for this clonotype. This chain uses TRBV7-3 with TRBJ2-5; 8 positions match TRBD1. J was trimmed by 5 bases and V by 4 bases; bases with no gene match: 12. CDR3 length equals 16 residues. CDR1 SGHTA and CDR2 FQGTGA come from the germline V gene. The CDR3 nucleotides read TGTGCCAGCAGCTCACCGGGACAGGTGAAGGGGGAGACCCAGTACTTC. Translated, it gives CASSSPGQVKGETQYF.

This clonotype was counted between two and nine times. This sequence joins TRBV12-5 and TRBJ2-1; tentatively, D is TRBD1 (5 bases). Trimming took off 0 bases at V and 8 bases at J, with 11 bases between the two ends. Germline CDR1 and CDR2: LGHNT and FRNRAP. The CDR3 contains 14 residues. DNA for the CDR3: TGTGCTAGTGGTTTGGTCTCAGGGTGGGATGAGCAGTTCTTC. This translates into CASGLVSGWDEQFF. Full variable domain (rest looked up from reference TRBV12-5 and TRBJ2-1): DARVTQTPRHKVTEMGQEVTMRCQPILGHNTVFWYRQTMMQGLELLAYFRNRAPLDDSGMPKDRFSAEMPDATLATLKIQPSEPRDSAVYFCASGLVSGWDEQFFGPGTRLTVL.

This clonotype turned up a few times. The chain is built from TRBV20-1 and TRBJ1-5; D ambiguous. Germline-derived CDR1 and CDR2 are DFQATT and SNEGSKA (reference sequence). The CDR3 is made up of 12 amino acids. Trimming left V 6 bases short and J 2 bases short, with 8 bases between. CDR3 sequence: CSARIGNQPQHF. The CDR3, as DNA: TGCAGTGCACGAATTGGCAATCAGCCCCAGCATTTT.

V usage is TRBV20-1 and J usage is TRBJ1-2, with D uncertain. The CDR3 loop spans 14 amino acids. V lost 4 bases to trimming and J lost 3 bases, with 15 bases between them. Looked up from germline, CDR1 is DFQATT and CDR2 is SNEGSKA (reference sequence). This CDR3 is CSATPKALYYGYTF. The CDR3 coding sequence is TGCAGTGCTACTCCGAAAGCTCTCTACTATGGCTACACCTTC.

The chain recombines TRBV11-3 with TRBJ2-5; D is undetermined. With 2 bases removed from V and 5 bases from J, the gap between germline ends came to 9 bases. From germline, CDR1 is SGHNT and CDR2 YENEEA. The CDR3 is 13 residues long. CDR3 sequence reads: CASSLRAAETQYF. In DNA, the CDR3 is TGTGCCAGCAGCTTACGGGCGGCGGAGACCCAGTACTTC.

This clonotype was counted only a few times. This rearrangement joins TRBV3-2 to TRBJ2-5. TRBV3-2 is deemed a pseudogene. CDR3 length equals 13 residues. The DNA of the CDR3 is TGTGCCAGCAGCCCCGGATTTGAAGAGACCCAGTACTTC. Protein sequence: CASSPGFEETQYF.

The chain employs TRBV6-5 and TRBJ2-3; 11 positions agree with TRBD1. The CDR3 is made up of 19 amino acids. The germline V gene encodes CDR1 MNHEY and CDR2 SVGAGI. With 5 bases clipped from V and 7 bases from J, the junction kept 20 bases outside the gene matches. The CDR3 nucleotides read TGTGCCAGCAGTACCCGGACAGGGGGCAACGGAATCCTCCCGTATACGCAGTATTTT. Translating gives CASSTRTGGNGILPYTQYF.

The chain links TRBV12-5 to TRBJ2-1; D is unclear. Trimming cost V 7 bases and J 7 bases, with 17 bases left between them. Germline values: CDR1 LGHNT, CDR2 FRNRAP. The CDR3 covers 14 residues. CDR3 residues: CASAPRYGGNEQFF. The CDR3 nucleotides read TGTGCTAGTGCCCCCAGATATGGCGGTAATGAGCAGTTCTTC.

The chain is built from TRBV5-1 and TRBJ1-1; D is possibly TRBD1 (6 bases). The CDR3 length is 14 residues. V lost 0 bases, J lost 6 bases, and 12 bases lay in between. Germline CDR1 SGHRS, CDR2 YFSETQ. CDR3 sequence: CASSLAKGGAEAFF. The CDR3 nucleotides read TGCGCCAGCAGCTTGGCCAAAGGGGGGGCTGAAGCTTTCTTT.

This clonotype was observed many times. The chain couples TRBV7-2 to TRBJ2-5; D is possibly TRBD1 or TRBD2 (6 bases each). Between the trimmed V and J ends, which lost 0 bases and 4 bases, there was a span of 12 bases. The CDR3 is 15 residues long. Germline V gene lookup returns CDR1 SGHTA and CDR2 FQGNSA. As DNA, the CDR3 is TGTGCCAGCAGCTTAGCCTCCAGGGGAGGAGAGACCCAGTACTTC. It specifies CASSLASRGGETQYF.

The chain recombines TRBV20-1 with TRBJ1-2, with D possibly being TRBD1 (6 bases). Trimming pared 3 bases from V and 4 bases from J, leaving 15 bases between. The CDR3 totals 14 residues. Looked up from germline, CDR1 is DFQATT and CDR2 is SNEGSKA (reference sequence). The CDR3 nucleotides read TGCAGTGCTAGCGCCACAGGGACGGGCTATGGCTACACCTTC. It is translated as CSASATGTGYGYTF.

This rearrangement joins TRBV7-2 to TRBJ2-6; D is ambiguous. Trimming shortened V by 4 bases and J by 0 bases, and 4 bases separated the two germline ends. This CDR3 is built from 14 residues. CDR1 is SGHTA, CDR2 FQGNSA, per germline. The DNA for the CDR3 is TGTGCCAGCAGCTCGGACTCTGGGGCCAACGTCCTGACTTTC. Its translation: CASSSDSGANVLTF.

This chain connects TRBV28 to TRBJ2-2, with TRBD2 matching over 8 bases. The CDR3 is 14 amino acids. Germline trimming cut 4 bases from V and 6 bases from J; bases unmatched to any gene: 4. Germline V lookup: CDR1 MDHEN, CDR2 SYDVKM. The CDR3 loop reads CASSSSGGAGELFF. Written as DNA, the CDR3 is TGTGCCAGCAGTTCTTCCGGGGGGGCCGGGGAGCTGTTTTTT.

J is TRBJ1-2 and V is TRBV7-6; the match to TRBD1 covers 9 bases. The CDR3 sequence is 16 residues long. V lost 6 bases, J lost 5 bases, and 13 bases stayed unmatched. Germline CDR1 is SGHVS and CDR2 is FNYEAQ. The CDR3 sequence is CASSSSDTGTGYGYTF. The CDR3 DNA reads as TGTGCCAGCAGTTCTTCCGATACCGGGACAGGGTATGGCTACACCTTC. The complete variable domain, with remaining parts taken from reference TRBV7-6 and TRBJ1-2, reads GAGVSQSPRYKVTKRGQDVALRCDPISGHVSLYWYRQALGQGPEFLTYFNYEAQQDKSGLPNDRFSAERPEGSISTLTIQRTEQRDSAMYRCASSSSDTGTGYGYTFGSGTRLTVV.

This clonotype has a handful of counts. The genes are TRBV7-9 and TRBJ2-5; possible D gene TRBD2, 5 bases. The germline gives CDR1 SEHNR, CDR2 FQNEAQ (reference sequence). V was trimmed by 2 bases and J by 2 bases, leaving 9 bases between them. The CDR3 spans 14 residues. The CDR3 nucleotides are TGTGCCAGCAGCTTAAGTTCGGGGCAAGAGACCCAGTACTTC. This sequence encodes CASSLSSGQETQYF.

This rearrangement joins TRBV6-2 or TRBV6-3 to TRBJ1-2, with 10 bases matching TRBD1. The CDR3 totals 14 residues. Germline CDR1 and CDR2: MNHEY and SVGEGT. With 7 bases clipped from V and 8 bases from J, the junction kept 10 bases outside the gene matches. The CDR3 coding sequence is TGTGCCAGCATTCACCCCGGGACAGGGGACGGCTACACCTTC. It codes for CASIHPGTGDGYTF.

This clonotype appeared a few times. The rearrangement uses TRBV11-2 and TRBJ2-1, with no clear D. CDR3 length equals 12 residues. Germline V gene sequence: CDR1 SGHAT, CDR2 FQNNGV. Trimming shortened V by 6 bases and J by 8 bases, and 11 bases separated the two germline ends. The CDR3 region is CASSHLVDEQFF. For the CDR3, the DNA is TGTGCCAGCAGTCATCTGGTGGATGAGCAGTTCTTC.

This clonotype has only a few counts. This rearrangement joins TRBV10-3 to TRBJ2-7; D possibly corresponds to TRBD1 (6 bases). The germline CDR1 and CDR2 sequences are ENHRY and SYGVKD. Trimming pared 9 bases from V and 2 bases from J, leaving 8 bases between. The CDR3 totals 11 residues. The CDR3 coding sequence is TGTGCCATAGGACAGCCCTACGAGCAGTACGTC. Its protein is CAIGQPYEQYV.

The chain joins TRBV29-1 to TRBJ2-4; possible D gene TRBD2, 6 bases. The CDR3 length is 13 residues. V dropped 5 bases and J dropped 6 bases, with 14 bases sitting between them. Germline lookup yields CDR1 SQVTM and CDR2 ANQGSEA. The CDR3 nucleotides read TGCAGCGTTCGGGACTCCGCGGGAAACATTCAGTACTTC. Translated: CSVRDSAGNIQYF.

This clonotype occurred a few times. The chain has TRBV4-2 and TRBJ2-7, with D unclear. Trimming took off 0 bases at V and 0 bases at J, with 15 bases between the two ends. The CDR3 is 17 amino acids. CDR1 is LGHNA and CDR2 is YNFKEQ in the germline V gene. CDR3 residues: CASSQEGAYRSSYEQYF. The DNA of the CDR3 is TGTGCCAGCAGCCAAGAAGGTGCCTACCGAAGCTCCTACGAGCAGTACTTC.